The rows below give T cell receptor beta chains drawn from one sample of a study of blood T cell repertoires in COVID-19. Assay used: immunoSEQ multiplex PCR; TCRdb lists only in-frame clones, some missing. Of about 78,000 clones listed, about 92% were seen once; the top ten hold around 0.93%. The sample taken for sequencing was peripheral blood. All receptors derive from a woman in her forties or fifties in a cohort sampled during active COVID-19. The CDR3 runs from the conserved cysteine through the conserved F or W. A D gene is named only where the DNA matches it firmly. Only some rows state a clone size, as once, few, many or a class for expanded clones.

j_call | clone_size | v_call | d_call | cdr3_nt | cdr3_aa
TRBJ1-2 | few | TRBV6-1 | TRBD1 | TGTGCCAGCAGTGAAGGGACAGGATATGGCTACACCTTC | CASSEGTGYGYTF
TRBJ1-1 | NA | TRBV5-1 | NA | TGCGCCAGCAGCAAGACGGAGGAAGCTTTCTTT | CASSKTEEAFF
TRBJ2-1 | NA | TRBV27 | TRBD2 | TGTGCCAGCACTCGCCGGACTAGCGGGGACGACAATGAGCAGTTCTTC | CASTRRTSGDDNEQFF
TRBJ2-1 | once | TRBV9 | NA | TGTGCCAGCAGCGTAAGAGATAGAGGGGGTGAGCAGTTCTTC | CASSVRDRGGEQFF
TRBJ2-7 | NA | TRBV7-2 | TRBD2 | TGTGCCAGCAGCCAAGCGGGACTCACCGCCCAGCAGTACTTC | CASSQAGLTAQQYF
TRBJ2-1 | NA | TRBV11-3 | NA | TGTGCCAGCAGCTCTCTAGGTAATGAGCAGTTCTTC | CASSSLGNEQFF
TRBJ2-2 | NA | TRBV20-1 | NA | TGCAGTGCTAGTCTCGATGCAGACAGGGGGGAGCTGTTTTTT | CSASLDADRGELFF
TRBJ2-7 | NA | TRBV28 | TRBD2 | TGTGCCAGCAGCCACCGGGAGCCGGGGACAGGGTTACCTCTAGCGGGAGGGCCGTCCTACGAGCAGTACTTC | CASSHREPGTGLPLAGGPSYEQYF
TRBJ1-2 | NA | TRBV10-3 | NA | TGTGCCATCAGCCCGGACAGCAACTATGGCTACACCTTC | CAISPDSNYGYTF
TRBJ1-5 | NA | TRBV9 | NA | TGTGCCAGCAGCTTACAGGGTGAGAGCAATCAGCCCCAGCATTTT | CASSLQGESNQPQHF
TRBJ1-1 | NA | TRBV6-5 | NA | TGTGCCAGCAGTTACGAACCCCCAGGGAGGGGTACTGAAGCTTTCTTT | CASSYEPPGRGTEAFF
TRBJ1-1 | few | TRBV9 | NA | TGTGCCAGCAGCGTCCGCCCACAGGTATTATTTATGAACACTGAAGCTTTCTTT | CASSVRPQVLFMNTEAFF
TRBJ2-3 | many | TRBV3-1/TRBV3-2 | NA | TGTGCCAGCAGACAGTCCGGGAGAGGAGGAACAGATACGCAGTATTTT | CASRQSGRGGTDTQYF
TRBJ2-7 | once | TRBV28 | NA | TGTGCCAGCAGTTCGAGAGGCTTCCCCTACTACGAGCAGTACTTC | CASSSRGFPYYEQYF
TRBJ2-3 | NA | TRBV3-1/TRBV3-2 | NA | TGTGCCAGCAGCTTCCCTAGCGGCACAGATACGCAGTATTTT | CASSFPSGTDTQYF
TRBJ2-7 | NA | TRBV27 | NA | TGTGCCAGCGGTGTAGGAGGCTCCTACGAGCAGTACTTC | CASGVGGSYEQYF
TRBJ1-1 | NA | TRBV30 | TRBD1 | TGTGCCTGGAGACAGACAGGGGCTGAAGCTTTCTTT | CAWRQTGAEAFF
TRBJ2-1 | NA | TRBV6-4 | NA | TGTGCCAGCAGTGATGACTTCTCCAACTCCTACAATGAGCAGTTCTTC | CASSDDFSNSYNEQFF
TRBJ2-1 | NA | TRBV7-3 | TRBD2 | TGTGCCAGCAGCTTAAAATTAGCGGGAGGGCGGAATGAGCAGTTCTTC | CASSLKLAGGRNEQFF
TRBJ1-5 | NA | TRBV7-2 | NA | TGTGCCAGCAGCTCGGGGGTCAGGGTCAATCAGCCCCAGCATTTT | CASSSGVRVNQPQHF
TRBJ2-1 | NA | TRBV18 | TRBD2 | TGTGCCAGCTCACCACTAGCGGGGGTTAACTCCTACAATGAGCAGTTCTTC | CASSPLAGVNSYNEQFF
TRBJ1-4 | NA | TRBV7-9 | NA | TGTGCCAGCAGCTTAAGGTCAGCAGGGAGGAAGGGATTTGAAAAACTGTTTTTT | CASSLRSAGRKGFEKLFF
TRBJ1-1 | NA | TRBV30 | NA | TGTGCCTGGAGTGTGGGTGGGCCGAAAGCTTTCTTT | CAWSVGGPKAFF
TRBJ2-3 | NA | TRBV5-1 | NA | TGCGCCAGCAGCTTGGAGGACACTGGCACAGATACGCAGTATTTT | CASSLEDTGTDTQYF
TRBJ2-1 | NA | TRBV20-1 | TRBD2 | TGCAGTGCTAGTTCCCGGGAGGGCCAGGCTGAGCAGTTCTTC | CSASSREGQAEQFF
TRBJ1-2 | few | TRBV24-1 | TRBD1 | TGTGCCACCAGTGACCAAACGACAGGGGACTATGGCTACACCTTC | CATSDQTTGDYGYTF
TRBJ2-2 | NA | TRBV30 | NA | TGTGCCTACGAATGGACAGCAAGTTACACCGGGGAGCTGTTTTTT | CAYEWTASYTGELFF
TRBJ2-1 | NA | TRBV28 | TRBD2 | TGTGCCAGCAGTCCGGCCGGGGGGATCGATGAGCAGTTCTTC | CASSPAGGIDEQFF
TRBJ2-3 | NA | TRBV7-3 | TRBD2 | TGTGCCAGCAGCTCCCGGAGGGGACCCGGGACTATCACAGATACGCAGTATTTT | CASSSRRGPGTITDTQYF
TRBJ2-6 | NA | TRBV19 | NA | TGTGCCAGTAGTGCTGACGGGGGCTCTGGGGCCAACGTCCTGACTTTC | CASSADGGSGANVLTF
TRBJ1-5 | NA | TRBV18 | TRBD1 | TGTGCCAGCTCACGGGACAGGGATCAGCCCCAGCATTTT | CASSRDRDQPQHF
TRBJ1-2 | NA | TRBV28 | NA | TGTGCCAGCAGTTTAATCTCCCATGGCTACACCTTC | CASSLISHGYTF
TRBJ1-5 | NA | TRBV19 | TRBD1 | TGTGCCAGTAGTAACACAGGGGGCGAGCCCCAGCATTTT | CASSNTGGEPQHF
TRBJ2-4 | NA | TRBV28 | NA | TGTGCCAGCTGGGGGGTAACCACAGCCAAAAACATTCAGTACTTC | CASWGVTTAKNIQYF
TRBJ2-1 | NA | TRBV10-3 | TRBD2 | TGTGCCATCAGTGGGGGGACTAGCGGGTACAATGAGCAGTTCTTC | CAISGGTSGYNEQFF
TRBJ1-2 | NA | TRBV27 | TRBD1 | TGTGCCAGCAGTTTGGGACAGAGAGGCGGCTACACCTTC | CASSLGQRGGYTF
TRBJ1-1 | NA | TRBV11-2 | NA | TGTGCCAGCAGCCCTAGGGCGGGCACTGAAGCTTTCTTT | CASSPRAGTEAFF
TRBJ2-1 | NA | TRBV2 | TRBD2 | TGTGCCAGCAGTCTAACGGCTAGCGGGAGTGGCAATGAGCAGTTCTTC | CASSLTASGSGNEQFF
TRBJ2-2 | many | TRBV5-1 | TRBD1 | TGCGCCAGCAGCTCCGGGACAGGGCCGACCGGGGAGCTGTTTTTT | CASSSGTGPTGELFF
TRBJ2-3 | NA | TRBV28 | TRBD2 | TGTGCCAGCAGCCCCGGGACTAGCGGGAGAGGTACGCAGTATTTT | CASSPGTSGRGTQYF
TRBJ2-7 | NA | TRBV29-1 | NA | TGCAGCGTAGTACAGGGCCTCTCCTACGAGCAGTACTTC | CSVVQGLSYEQYF
TRBJ2-5 | NA | TRBV6-6 | NA | TGTGCCAGCAGTTCGGCGGCAGGGACACGAGCAGAGACCCAGTACTTC | CASSSAAGTRAETQYF
TRBJ2-7 | once | TRBV13 | TRBD2 | TGTGCCAGCAGCTTTGGGGCGCGGGGGGACGAGCAGTACTTC | CASSFGARGDEQYF
TRBJ1-2 | NA | TRBV5-1 | NA | TGCGCCAGCGGGCCAGGAGGAGTTCCCGGGAACGACTTC | CASGPGGVPGNDF
TRBJ2-1 | NA | TRBV3-1/TRBV3-2 | TRBD2 | TGTGCCAGCAGCCTAGTGGGTGGACGCGGGAGGGCCCTTTTGAATGAGCAGTTCTTC | CASSLVGGRGRALLNEQFF
TRBJ2-2 | few | TRBV14 | NA | TGTGCCAGCAGGCCGACGGGGTACACGAACACCGGGGAGCTGTTTTTT | CASRPTGYTNTGELFF
TRBJ1-1 | NA | TRBV18 | NA | TGTGCCAGCTCCCCCTACTTCATGGGGACTAACACTGAAGCTTTCTTT | CASSPYFMGTNTEAFF
TRBJ2-7 | once | TRBV7-9 | NA | TGTGCCAGCAGCCAATCCACTCCCTACGAGCAGTACTTC | CASSQSTPYEQYF
TRBJ2-7 | NA | TRBV13 | NA | TGTGCCAGCAGCTTAGAAGGGGGGGCCAAGCAGTACTTC | CASSLEGGAKQYF